The subject of this entry is one T cell receptor beta chain. Its antigen is currently unknown. The repertoire was sequenced with immunoSEQ multiplex PCR; TCRdb's copy has only in-frame clones and lacks some. The table lists some 320,000 clones, about 82% of them singletons. Indicated treatment: some 19 received Ad26.COV2.S at low or high dose, single or two shots; 5 received placebo; per-sample allocation not given. The study sampled participants on day 63 after the first vaccine or placebo injection. The data belong to a study of Ad26.COV2.S vaccination and SARS-CoV-2 variants. Study results and caveats: Assessments of TCR breadth and depth may have underestimated the total T cell responses.

The V gene's germline CDR1 is MNHEY and CDR2 SVGAGI. With 5 bases removed from V and 7 bases from J, the gap between germline ends came to 15 bases. The CDR3 is 15 residues long. The V and J genes are TRBV6-5 and TRBJ1-6; no definite D call. This clonotype was sampled from a person aged 18 to 65 who received the Ad26.COV2.S COVID-19 vaccine or a placebo. The sample was peripheral blood, taken in a trial of Ad26.COV2.S vaccine versus placebo. CDR3 sequence reads: CASSPRTTRNSPLHF. The CDR3 bases are TGTGCCAGCAGTCCGAGGACCACGAGGAATTCACCCCTCCACTTT.